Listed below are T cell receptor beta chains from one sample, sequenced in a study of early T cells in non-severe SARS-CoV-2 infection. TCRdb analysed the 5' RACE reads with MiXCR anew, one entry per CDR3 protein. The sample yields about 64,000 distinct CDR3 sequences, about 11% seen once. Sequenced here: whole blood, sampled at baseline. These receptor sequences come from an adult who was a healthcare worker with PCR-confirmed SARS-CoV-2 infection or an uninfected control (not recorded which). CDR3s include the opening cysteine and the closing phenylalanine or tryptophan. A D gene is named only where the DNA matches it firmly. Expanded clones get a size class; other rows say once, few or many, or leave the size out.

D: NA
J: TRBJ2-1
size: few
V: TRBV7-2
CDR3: CASSPTARGTYNEQFF
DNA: TGTGCCAGCAGCCCCACGGCCAGGGGGACTTACAATGAGCAGTTCTTC

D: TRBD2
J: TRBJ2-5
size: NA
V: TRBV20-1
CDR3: CSAREMAGGRETQYF
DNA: TGCAGTGCTAGAGAAATGGCGGGGGGCCGAGAGACCCAGTACTTC

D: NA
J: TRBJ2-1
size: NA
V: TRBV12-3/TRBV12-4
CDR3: CASSLRENEQFF
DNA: TGTGCCAGCAGCCTCAGGGAGAATGAGCAGTTCTTC

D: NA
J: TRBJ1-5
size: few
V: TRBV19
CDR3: CASSIMAGPHQPQHF
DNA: TGTGCCAGTAGTATAATGGCAGGCCCCCATCAGCCCCAGCATTTT

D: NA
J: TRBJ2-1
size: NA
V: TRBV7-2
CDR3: CASSKPDLTALERANSYNEQFF
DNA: TGTGCCAGCAGTAAACCGGACCTAACAGCACTCGAAAGAGCCAACAGCTACAATGAGCAGTTCTTC

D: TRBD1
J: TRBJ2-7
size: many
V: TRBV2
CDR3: CASSGGQRGTYEQYF
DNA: TGTGCCAGCAGTGGGGGACAGAGGGGGACCTACGAGCAGTACTTC

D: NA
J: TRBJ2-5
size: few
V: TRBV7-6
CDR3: CASSLDPGRETQYF
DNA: TGTGCCAGCAGCTTAGACCCGGGGAGGGAGACCCAGTACTTC

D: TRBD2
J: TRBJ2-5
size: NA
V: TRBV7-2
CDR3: CASSRTSGGAGETQYF
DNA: TGTGCCAGCAGCAGAACTAGCGGGGGGGCTGGTGAGACCCAGTACTTC

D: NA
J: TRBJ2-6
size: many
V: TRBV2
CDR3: CASSIYSGANVLTF
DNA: TGTGCCAGCAGTATCTACTCTGGGGCCAACGTCCTGACTTTC

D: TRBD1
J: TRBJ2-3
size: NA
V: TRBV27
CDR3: CASAVPGQGADTQYF
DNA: TGTGCCAGCGCCGTCCCAGGACAGGGGGCAGATACGCAGTATTTT

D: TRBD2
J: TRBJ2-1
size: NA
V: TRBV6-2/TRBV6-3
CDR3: CAGGLAGMYNEQFF
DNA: TGTGCCGGGGGACTAGCGGGGATGTACAATGAGCAGTTCTTC

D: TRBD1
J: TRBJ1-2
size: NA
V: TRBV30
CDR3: CAWSFGQVYGYTF
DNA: TGTGCCTGGAGCTTTGGACAGGTCTATGGCTACACCTTC

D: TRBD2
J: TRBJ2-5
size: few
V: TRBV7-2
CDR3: CASSLAWTSQETQYF
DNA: TGTGCCAGCAGCTTAGCCTGGACTAGCCAAGAGACCCAGTACTTC

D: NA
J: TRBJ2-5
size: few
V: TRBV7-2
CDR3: CASSFEVRDQYF
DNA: TGTGCCAGCAGCTTTGAGGTTAGGGACCAGTACTTC

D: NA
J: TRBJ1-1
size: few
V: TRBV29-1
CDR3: CSVESGARATEAFF
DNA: TGCAGCGTTGAATCAGGGGCCAGGGCCACTGAAGCTTTCTTT

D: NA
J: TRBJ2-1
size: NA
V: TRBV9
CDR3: CASSVGRSGILYNEQFF
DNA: TGTGCCAGCAGCGTAGGAAGGTCTGGGATCCTATACAATGAGCAGTTCTTC

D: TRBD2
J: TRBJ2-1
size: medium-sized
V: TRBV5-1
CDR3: CASSLVAGLASNEQFF
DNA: TGCGCCAGCAGCTTGGTAGCCGGACTAGCGTCGAATGAGCAGTTCTTC

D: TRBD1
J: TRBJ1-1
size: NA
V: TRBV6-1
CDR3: CASRDPGQGAEAFF
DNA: TGTGCCAGCAGGGATCCCGGACAGGGGGCTGAAGCTTTCTTT

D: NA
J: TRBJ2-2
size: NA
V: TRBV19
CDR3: CASSMPPGASRTGELFF
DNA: TGTGCCAGTAGTATGCCCCCCGGGGCTTCGCGCACCGGGGAGCTGTTTTTT

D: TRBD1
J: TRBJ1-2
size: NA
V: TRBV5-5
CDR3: CASSPDRGGYGYTF
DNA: TGTGCCAGCAGCCCGGACAGGGGGGGCTATGGCTACACCTTC

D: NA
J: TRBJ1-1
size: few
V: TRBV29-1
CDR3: CSVQASTEAFF
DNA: TGCAGCGTCCAGGCTTCCACTGAAGCTTTCTTT

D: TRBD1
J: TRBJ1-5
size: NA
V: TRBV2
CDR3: CASSSQGGVNQPQHF
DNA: TGTGCCAGCAGCTCACAGGGGGGGGTCAATCAGCCCCAGCATTTT

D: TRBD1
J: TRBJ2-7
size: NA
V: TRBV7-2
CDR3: CASSLDRGRYEQYF
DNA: TGTGCCAGCAGCTTAGACAGGGGACGCTACGAGCAGTACTTC

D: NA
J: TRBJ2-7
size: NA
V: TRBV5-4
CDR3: CASSLVSTYEQYF
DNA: TGTGCCAGCAGCTTGGTCAGCACCTACGAGCAGTACTTC

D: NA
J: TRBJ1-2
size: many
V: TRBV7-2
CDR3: CASSPESAYGYTF
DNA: TGTGCCAGCAGCCCCGAGTCGGCCTATGGCTACACCTTC

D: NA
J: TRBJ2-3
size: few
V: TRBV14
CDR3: CASSQPPFAPLDTQYF
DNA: TGTGCCAGCAGCCAACCGCCGTTTGCGCCCTTGGATACGCAGTATTTT

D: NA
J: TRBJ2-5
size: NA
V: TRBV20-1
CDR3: CSANPDREVQETQYF
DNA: TGCAGTGCTAACCCTGACAGGGAGGTGCAAGAGACCCAGTACTTC

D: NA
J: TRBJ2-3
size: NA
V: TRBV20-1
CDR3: CSARDRPGDTQYF
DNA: TGCAGTGCTAGAGATCGCCCAGGGGATACGCAGTATTTT

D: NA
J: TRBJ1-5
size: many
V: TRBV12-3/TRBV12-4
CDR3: CASRLIESNQPQHF
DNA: TGTGCCAGCAGGCTCATTGAAAGCAATCAGCCCCAGCATTTT

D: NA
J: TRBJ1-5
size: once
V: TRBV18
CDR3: CASSPGGFDNQPQHF
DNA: TGTGCCAGCTCACCGGGAGGTTTCGACAATCAGCCCCAGCATTTT

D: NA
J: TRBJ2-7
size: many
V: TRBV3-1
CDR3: CASSPGQNYEQYF
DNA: TGTGCCAGCAGCCCCGGACAGAACTACGAGCAGTACTTC

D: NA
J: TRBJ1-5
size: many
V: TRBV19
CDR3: CASSIVQGDNSNQPQHF
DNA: TGTGCCAGTAGTATAGTCCAGGGTGATAACAGCAATCAGCCCCAGCATTTT

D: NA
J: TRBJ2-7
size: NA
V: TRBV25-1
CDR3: CASRAAGDRAEQYF
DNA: TGTGCCAGCAGGGCCGCCGGGGACCGCGCCGAGCAGTACTTC

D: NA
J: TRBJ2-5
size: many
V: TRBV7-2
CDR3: CASSFFPQGGETQYF
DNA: TGTGCCAGCAGCTTTTTCCCCCAGGGGGGCGAGACCCAGTACTTC

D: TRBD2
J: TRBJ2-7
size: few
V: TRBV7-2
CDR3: CASSLGSRLAGAYEQYF
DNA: TGTGCCAGCAGCCTGGGGTCGAGACTAGCGGGGGCCTACGAGCAGTACTTC

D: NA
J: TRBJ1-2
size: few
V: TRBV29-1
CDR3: CSVEGHYTF
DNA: TGCAGCGTTGAAGGGCACTACACCTTC

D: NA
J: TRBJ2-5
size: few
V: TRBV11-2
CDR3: CASSRGPVMETQYF
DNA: TGTGCCAGCAGCCGGGGGCCTGTAATGGAGACCCAGTACTTC

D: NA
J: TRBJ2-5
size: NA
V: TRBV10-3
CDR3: CAISSLETQYF
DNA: TGTGCCATTTCCTCCCTGGAGACCCAGTACTTC

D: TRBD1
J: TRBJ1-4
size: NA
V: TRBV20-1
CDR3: CSARDAGQGGEKLFF
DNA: TGCAGTGCTAGAGACGCGGGACAGGGGGGCGAAAAACTGTTTTTT

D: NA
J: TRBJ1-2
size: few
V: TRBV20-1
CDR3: CSAVTGNYGYTF
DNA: TGCAGTGCTGTTACAGGGAACTATGGCTACACCTTC

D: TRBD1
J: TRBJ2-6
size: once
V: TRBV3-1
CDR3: CASSQVVAPGQGISGANVLTF
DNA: TGTGCCAGCAGCCAAGTGGTAGCCCCGGGACAGGGGATCTCCGGGGCCAACGTCCTGACTTTC

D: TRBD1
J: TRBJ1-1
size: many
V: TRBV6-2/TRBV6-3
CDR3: CASRDRGSPNTEAFF
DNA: TGTGCCAGCAGAGACAGGGGATCCCCGAACACTGAAGCTTTCTTT

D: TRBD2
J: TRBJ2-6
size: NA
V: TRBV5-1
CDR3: CASEPGGSGANVLTF
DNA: TGCGCCAGCGAGCCGGGGGGCTCTGGGGCCAACGTCCTGACTTTC

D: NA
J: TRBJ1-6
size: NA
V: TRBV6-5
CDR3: CATRGVYNSPLHF
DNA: TGTGCCACCAGGGGAGTCTATAATTCACCCCTCCACTTT

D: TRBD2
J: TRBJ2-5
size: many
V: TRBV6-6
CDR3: CASSYLGTRRETQYF
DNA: TGTGCCAGCAGTTACCTCGGGACTAGGCGAGAGACCCAGTACTTC

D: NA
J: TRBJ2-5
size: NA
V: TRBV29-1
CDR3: CSVGIGIQYF
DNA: TGCAGCGTTGGGATCGGGATTCAGTACTTC

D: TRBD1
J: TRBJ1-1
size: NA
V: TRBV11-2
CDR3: CASTLTGVVEAFF
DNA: TGTGCCAGCACCTTAACAGGGGTCGTCGAAGCTTTCTTT

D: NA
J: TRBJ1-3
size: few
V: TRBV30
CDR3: CAWSVILSGNTIYF
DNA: TGTGCCTGGAGTGTAATCCTCTCTGGAAACACCATATATTTT

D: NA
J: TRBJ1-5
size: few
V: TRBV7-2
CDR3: CASSLGGRSNQPQHF
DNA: TGTGCCAGCAGCTTAGGCGGGAGGAGCAATCAGCCCCAGCATTTT

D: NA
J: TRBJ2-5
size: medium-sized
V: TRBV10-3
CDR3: CAISAEDFQETQYF
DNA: TGTGCCATCAGTGCCGAAGACTTCCAAGAGACCCAGTACTTC

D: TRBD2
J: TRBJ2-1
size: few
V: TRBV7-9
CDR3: CASSLAGLAGESSYNEQFF
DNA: TGTGCCAGCAGCTTAGCCGGACTAGCGGGGGAGAGCTCCTACAATGAGCAGTTCTTC

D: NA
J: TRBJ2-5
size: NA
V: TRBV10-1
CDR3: CASSLPGETQYF
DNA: TGCGCCAGCAGCCTCCCGGGGGAGACCCAGTACTTC

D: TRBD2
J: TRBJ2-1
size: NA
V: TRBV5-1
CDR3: CASSSVAGLAVNEQFF
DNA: TGCGCCAGCAGCTCAGTTGCGGGACTAGCTGTCAATGAGCAGTTCTTC

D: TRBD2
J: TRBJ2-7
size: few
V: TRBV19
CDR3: CASSLLPGGSYEQYF
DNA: TGTGCCAGTAGTCTCCTGCCCGGGGGGTCCTACGAGCAGTACTTC

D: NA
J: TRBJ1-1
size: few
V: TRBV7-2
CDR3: CASSSPYRTEAFF
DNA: TGTGCCAGCAGTTCACCTTATAGGACTGAAGCTTTCTTT

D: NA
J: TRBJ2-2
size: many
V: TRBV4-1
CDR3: CASSQDSVGELFF
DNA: TGCGCCAGCAGCCAAGATTCGGTCGGGGAGCTGTTTTTT

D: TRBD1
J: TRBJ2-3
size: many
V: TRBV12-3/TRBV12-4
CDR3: CASSLLRTGYTDTQYF
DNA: TGTGCCAGCAGTTTACTTCGGACAGGCTACACAGATACGCAGTATTTT

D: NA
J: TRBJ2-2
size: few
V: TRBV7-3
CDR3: CASSLMGGPSPGELFF
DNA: TGTGCCAGCAGCTTAATGGGGGGGCCATCCCCCGGGGAGCTGTTTTTT

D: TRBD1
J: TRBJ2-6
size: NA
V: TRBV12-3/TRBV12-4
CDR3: CASTPGQGLKGANVLTF
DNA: TGTGCCAGCACCCCGGGACAGGGTCTAAAGGGGGCCAACGTCCTGACTTTC